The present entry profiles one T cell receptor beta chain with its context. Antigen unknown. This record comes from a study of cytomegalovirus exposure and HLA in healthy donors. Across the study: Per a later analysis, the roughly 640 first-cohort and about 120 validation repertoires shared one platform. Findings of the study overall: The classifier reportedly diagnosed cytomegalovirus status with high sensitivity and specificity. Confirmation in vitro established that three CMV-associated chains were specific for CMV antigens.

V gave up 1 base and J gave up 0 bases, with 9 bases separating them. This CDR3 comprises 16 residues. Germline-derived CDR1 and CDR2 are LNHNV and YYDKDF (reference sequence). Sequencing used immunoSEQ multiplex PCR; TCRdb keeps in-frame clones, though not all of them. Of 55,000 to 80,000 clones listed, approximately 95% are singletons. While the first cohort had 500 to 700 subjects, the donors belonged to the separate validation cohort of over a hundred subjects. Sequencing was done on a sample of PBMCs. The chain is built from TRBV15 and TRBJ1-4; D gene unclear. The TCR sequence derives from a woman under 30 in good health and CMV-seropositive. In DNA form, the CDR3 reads TGTGCCACCAGCAGAGGACAAGGTGCAACTAATGAAAAACTGTTTTTT. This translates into CATSRGQGATNEKLFF.